The 21 T cell receptor beta chains below were found in one sample sequenced in a study of immune evolution from preneoplasia to lung adenocarcinoma (dated by TCRdb to about 2021). Preparation of the library involved the immunoSEQ multiplex PCR assay. Held by TCRdb, this immuneACCESS table contains in-frame sequences only and omits some clones. Under half of the omission traces to an unresolved V gene where checked; the cause of the rest is unknown. This sample has approximately 26,000 clones in its table, and less than 80% of those were observed once. The ten largest clones take up around 5% of the sample. The sample taken for sequencing was FFPE invasive lung adenocarcinoma tissue. The sample's cell subset or site label, in plain terms: frankly invasive lung adenocarcinoma (ADC). These TCRs come from a person between 60 and 69 years old with invasive lung adenocarcinoma. Some clones in this sample may be carry-over from other donors' samples.

The chain carries TRBV7-2 and TRBJ2-2; D is unresolved. Germline V CDR1 and CDR2: SGHTA, FQGNSA. V was cut by 1 base and J by 9 bases, with 12 bases left in between. The CDR3 has 14 amino acids. The CDR3 is CASSLEGSRRELFF. The CDR3 DNA reads as TGTGCCAGCAGCTTAGAAGGCAGCAGGAGGGAGCTGTTTTTT.

This clone is medium-sized. The genes are TRBV12-5 and TRBJ2-5; possibly TRBD2 for D (6 bases). This CDR3 is 15 amino acids long. Germline V CDR1 and CDR2: LGHNT, FRNRAP. V lost 5 bases and J lost 9, with 22 bases in between. CDR3 nucleotide sequence: TGTGCTAGTGGTCCATCTACCGGGAGTACGGAGGCCCAGTACTTC. The encoded protein is CASGPSTGSTEAQYF.

This chain connects TRBV5-1 to TRBJ2-2; D perhaps matches TRBD1 (6 bases). The V end was cut by 3 bases, the J end by 6 bases, with 12 bases between. CDR1 is SGHRS, CDR2 YFSETQ, per germline. There are 14 residues in the CDR3. The CDR3 loop reads CASSSKTGPGELFF. The CDR3 DNA reads as TGCGCCAGCAGCTCCAAAACAGGGCCCGGGGAGCTGTTTTTT.

J is TRBJ2-7 and V is TRBV30; no clear D gene. The V and J ends lost 2 bases and 5 bases respectively, with 7 bases between them. The germline CDR1 and CDR2 sequences are GTSNPN and SVGIG (reference sequence). CDR3 size: 11 residues. The chain's CDR3 is CAWSWSDEQYF. CDR3 DNA: TGTGCCTGGAGTTGGTCCGACGAGCAGTACTTC.

V usage is TRBV30 and J usage is TRBJ1-2; D gene ambiguous. The length of the CDR3 is 14 residues. The V and J ends lost 0 bases and 4 bases respectively, with 12 bases between them. CDR1 is GTSNPN, CDR2 SVGIG, per germline (reference sequence). DNA of the CDR3: TGTGCCTGGAGTGTACTATCAGGAGGCTATGGCTACACCTTC. Its protein is CAWSVLSGGYGYTF.

This chain connects TRBV7-2 to TRBJ2-7; D possibly corresponds to TRBD2 (5 bases). The V end was cut by 5 bases, the J end by 7 bases, with 15 bases between. Germline loops: CDR1 SGHTA, CDR2 FQGNSA. The CDR3 covers 13 residues. CDR3 in amino acids: CASSVDTGSEQYF. As DNA, the CDR3 is TGTGCCAGCAGCGTAGACACGGGGAGTGAGCAGTACTTC.

This chain links TRBV11-3 with TRBJ2-3; D is unresolved. V lost 3 bases to trimming and J lost 5 bases, with 15 bases between them. CDR1 and CDR2 from the germline V gene are SGHNT and YENEEA. This CDR3 contains 15 residues. The CDR3 DNA sequence: TGTGCCAGCAGCTTGGACCTAGATCGGTTAGATACGCAGTATTTT. Protein product: CASSLDLDRLDTQYF.

The chain links TRBV7-2 to TRBJ2-3; 13 positions agree with TRBD2. This CDR3 contains 18 residues. Per the germline V gene, CDR1 is SGHTA and CDR2 is FQGNSA. V was clipped by 0 bases and J by 3 bases; unmatched bases: 6. The CDR3 protein is CASSLAPRTSGRTDTQYF. Here the CDR3 DNA reads TGTGCCAGCAGCTTAGCGCCTCGGACTAGCGGGAGAACAGATACGCAGTATTTT.

V usage is TRBV7-9 and J usage is TRBJ1-3; possible D gene TRBD1, 5 bases. Per germline, CDR1 SEHNR and CDR2 FQNEAQ (reference sequence). The V end lost 8 bases, the J end lost 4 bases, and 18 bases lay between the germline ends. The CDR3 is 15 residues long. In DNA, the CDR3 is TGTGCCAGCCAAGAGCCACGGCAGGGAGGAAACACCATATATTTT. It specifies CASQEPRQGGNTIYF.

This clone has a single count. This sequence joins TRBV5-4 and TRBJ2-7; D ambiguous. This CDR3 contains 14 residues. Germline values: CDR1 SGHNT, CDR2 YYREEE (reference sequence). V gave up 4 bases and J gave up 2 bases, with 13 bases separating them. The CDR3 DNA reads TGTGCCAGCAGCCAGGACCGCGGCACCTACGAGCAGTACTTC. This encodes CASSQDRGTYEQYF. Full variable domain (rest looked up from reference TRBV5-4 and TRBJ2-7): ETGVTQSPTHLIKTRGQQVTLRCSSQSGHNTVSWYQQALGQGPQFIFQYYREEENGRGNFPPRFSGLQFPNYSSELNVNALELDDSALYLCASSQDRGTYEQYFGPGTRLTVT.

The rearrangement links TRBV5-1 to TRBJ1-4; no clear D. V was trimmed by 3 bases and J by 4 bases, leaving 13 bases between them. CDR1 SGHRS and CDR2 YFSETQ come from the germline V gene. This CDR3 is 15 amino acids long. Written as DNA, the CDR3 is TGCGCCAGCAGCTCCGCGGAGAGGTTTAATGAAAAACTGTTTTTT. It codes for CASSSAERFNEKLFF.

This clone has a single count. This chain connects TRBV7-2 to TRBJ2-1; no firm D call. With 5 bases removed from V and 3 bases from J, the gap between germline ends came to 14 bases. The CDR3 contains 15 residues. The germline V gene has CDR1 SGHTA and CDR2 FQGNSA. The CDR3 loop is CASSDWGQYYNEQFF. CDR3 DNA: TGTGCCAGCAGCGATTGGGGTCAGTACTACAATGAGCAGTTCTTC.

V is TRBV19 and J is TRBJ2-7, with D possibly TRBD1 on 6 matching bases. Trimming took 3 bases from V and 3 from J, leaving 9 bases between them. The CDR3 is made up of 13 amino acids. Germline lookup yields CDR1 LNHDA and CDR2 SQIVND (reference sequence). For the CDR3, the DNA is TGTGCCAGTAGTATGGCACAGGGCTACGAGCAGTACTTC. Translated: CASSMAQGYEQYF.

The chain joins TRBV6-6 to TRBJ1-2, with D hard to call. Germline V CDR1 and CDR2: MNHNY, SVGAGI (reference sequence). Trimming shortened V by 6 bases and J by 2 bases, and 10 bases separated the two germline ends. This CDR3 spans 13 amino acids. CDR3 coding DNA: TGTGCCAGCAGCGTACACTCAAACTATGGCTACACCTTC. The encoded protein is CASSVHSNYGYTF.

This rearrangement joins TRBV28 to TRBJ2-1; TRBD2 matches at 7 bases. J lost 0 bases, V lost 5 bases, and 1 base had no gene match. Germline V CDR1 and CDR2: MDHEN, SYDVKM. The CDR3 has 14 amino acids. This CDR3 is CASSSGDSYNEQFF. The CDR3 region has the DNA TGTGCCAGCAGTAGCGGGGACTCCTACAATGAGCAGTTCTTC.

V gene TRBV28 combines with J gene TRBJ1-2, with D hard to call. Trimming took 10 bases from V and 7 from J, leaving 22 bases between them. The CDR3 runs to 14 residues. Germline values: CDR1 MDHEN, CDR2 SYDVKM. The CDR3 sequence: CATTVYYGVSGYTF. As DNA, the CDR3 is TGTGCCACCACAGTTTATTATGGGGTGTCTGGCTACACCTTC.

The chain recombines TRBV5-1 with TRBJ2-3; no definite D call. Germline V gives CDR1 SGHRS, CDR2 YFSETQ. V gave up 2 bases and J gave up 0 bases, with 13 bases separating them. The CDR3 runs to 16 residues. The CDR3 DNA sequence: TGCGCCAGCAGCTTAAACCCCAGCGCTAGCACAGATACGCAGTATTTT. Translated, it gives CASSLNPSASTDTQYF.

V is TRBV29-1 and J is TRBJ2-5; TRBD1 matches at 7 bases. Germline V gene lookup returns CDR1 SQVTM and CDR2 ANQGSEA. The CDR3 consists of 11 residues. Trimming at V came to 6 bases and at J to 9 bases, leaving 7 bases not matched to a gene. The CDR3 is CSVDRRNAQYF. DNA of the CDR3: TGCAGCGTGGACAGGAGGAACGCCCAGTACTTC.

The V and J genes are TRBV11-3 and TRBJ2-1; a possible D gene is TRBD1 (6 bases). This CDR3 spans 15 amino acids. Germline V CDR1 and CDR2: SGHNT, YENEEA. Deletions cut 6 bases from V and 3 bases from J, with 15 bases between. DNA for the CDR3: TGTGCCAGCAGTTGGCGGGCAGGGGACTACAATGAGCAGTTCTTC. Its protein is CASSWRAGDYNEQFF. Filled out from reference TRBV11-3 and TRBJ2-1, the complete variable domain reads EAGVVQSPRYKIIEKKQPVAFWCNPISGHNTLYWYLQNLGQGPELLIRYENEEAVDDSQLPKDRFSAERLKGVDSTLKIQPAELGDSAVYLCASSWRAGDYNEQFFGPGTRLTVL.

The chain carries TRBV6-5 and TRBJ2-7; D is perhaps TRBD1 or TRBD2 (5 bases each). Germline-derived CDR1 and CDR2 are MNHEY and SVGAGI. Trimming removed 2 bases from V and 2 bases from J, with 10 bases in between. This CDR3 is built from 14 residues. The CDR3 is CASSYTRGAYEQYF. The CDR3 region has the DNA TGTGCCAGCAGTTACACTAGAGGGGCCTACGAGCAGTACTTC.

The CDR3 region has the DNA TGCGCCAGCAAGGACGGCTACAATGAGCAGTTCTTC. Amino acids: CASKDGYNEQFF. The rearrangement uses TRBV5-1 and TRBJ2-1; D remains unclear. Germline assignment: CDR1 SGHRS and CDR2 YFSETQ. This CDR3 spans 12 amino acids. V gave up 6 bases and J gave up 3 bases, with 7 bases separating them.